The 14 T cell receptor beta chains presented below share a single source sample, sequenced in a study of blood T cell repertoires in COVID-19. Data came from immunoSEQ multiplex PCR; TCRdb stores just in-frame clones and leaves some out. The table lists 120,000 or so clones, more than 70% of them singletons, with more than 5% in the top ten. The sample comprised peripheral blood. These receptors were obtained from a man at least 80 years old with active or convalescent COVID-19.

The chain couples TRBV5-5 to TRBJ1-2, with D perhaps matching TRBD1 (5 bases). The CDR3 is 13 amino acids. CDR1 is SGHKS, CDR2 YYEKEE, per germline (reference sequence). Trimming took off 2 bases at V and 8 bases at J, with 13 bases between the two ends. The CDR3 is CASSFTGPLGYTF. In DNA, the CDR3 is TGTGCCAGCAGCTTCACAGGACCTCTGGGCTACACCTTC.

The genes are TRBV7-8 and TRBJ1-1; 9 bases are shared with TRBD1. The CDR3 runs to 16 residues. Germline V gene sequence: CDR1 SGHVS, CDR2 FQNEAQ. V shed 3 bases and J 0 bases; nucleotides not matched to a gene: 5. The CDR3 loop reads CASSLGTGPMNTEAFF. Here the CDR3 DNA reads TGTGCCAGCAGCTTGGGGACAGGGCCCATGAACACTGAAGCTTTCTTT.

This sequence joins TRBV3-1 (or the pseudogene TRBV3-2) and TRBJ2-5; no firm D call. The CDR3 loop spans 12 amino acids. The germline gives CDR1 LGHDT, CDR2 YNNKEL (reference sequence). Trimming stripped 3 bases from V and 2 bases from J, with 4 bases between. The CDR3 region is CASSQTQETQYF. The CDR3, as DNA: TGTGCCAGCAGCCAGACTCAAGAGACCCAGTACTTC.

V is TRBV6-2 or TRBV6-3 and J is TRBJ2-1; 7 bases line up with TRBD1. Germline CDR1 reads MNHEY; CDR2 reads SVGEGT. There are 17 residues in the CDR3. V lost 4 bases to trimming and J lost 8 bases; unmatched junction nucleotides: 17. CDR3 sequence reads: CASSFAPSGQLSHEQFF. In nucleotides, the CDR3 is TGTGCCAGCAGTTTCGCACCTTCGGGACAGCTCTCCCATGAGCAGTTCTTC.

The gene calls are TRBV6-6 and TRBJ1-5; D remains ambiguous. Germline lookup yields CDR1 MNHNY and CDR2 SVGAGI (reference sequence). The CDR3 spans 14 residues. The V gene lost 2 bases and the J gene lost 6 bases, with 11 bases spanning the gap. CDR3 nucleotide sequence: TGTGCCAGCAGTTACCCGGAGGCGGGTCAGCCCCAGCATTTT. Its translation: CASSYPEAGQPQHF.

The chain employs TRBV7-2 and TRBJ2-2; D is possibly TRBD1 (6 bases). Trimming pared 5 bases from V and 8 bases from J, leaving 12 bases between. In germline, CDR1 is SGHTA, CDR2 FQGNSA. The CDR3 runs to 13 residues. This CDR3 is CASSRSGTGELFF. The CDR3 DNA sequence: TGTGCCAGCAGCCGATCCGGGACAGGGGAGCTGTTTTTT.

The V call is TRBV9, the J call TRBJ2-7, with TRBD1 identical over 9 bases. V shed 4 bases and J 4 bases; nucleotides not matched to a gene: 9. CDR3 length: 15 residues. CDR1 is SGDLS, CDR2 YYNGEE, per germline. The DNA for the CDR3 is TGTGCCAGCAGCCCACTAAGGACAGGGGCATACGAGCAGTACTTC. It codes for CASSPLRTGAYEQYF.

The CDR3 nucleotides read TGTGCCAGCAGCCAAGGACAGGGGCCACTCTTCTCTGGAAACACCATATATTTT. It is translated as CASSQGQGPLFSGNTIYF. V and J are TRBV14 and TRBJ1-3; the match to TRBD1 covers 8 bases. The ends lost 1 base at V and 0 bases at J; junction bases unmatched: 8. Germline V CDR1 and CDR2: SGHDN, FVKESK. The length of the CDR3 is 18 residues.

The V and J genes are TRBV24-1 and TRBJ2-1; TRBD1 matches at 10 bases. The CDR3 totals 15 residues. J lost 1 base, V lost 7 bases, and 3 bases had no gene match. In germline, CDR1 is KGHDR, CDR2 SFDVKD. The CDR3 nucleotides are TGTGCCACCAGCGGGGGACAGGGGTCCTACAATGAGCAGTTCTTC. Protein product: CATSGGQGSYNEQFF.

The V gene is TRBV5-1, the J gene TRBJ2-1, with 8 bases lining up with TRBD1. Germline V gene sequence: CDR1 SGHRS, CDR2 YFSETQ. The CDR3 has 14 residues. V lost 2 bases, J lost 7 bases, and 5 bases stayed unmatched. Here the CDR3 DNA reads TGCGCCAGCAGCTTTTCGACAGGGGAAAATGAGCAGTTCTTC. It is translated as CASSFSTGENEQFF.

The V gene is TRBV11-2, the J gene TRBJ2-1, with 9 positions matching TRBD1. Germline assignment: CDR1 SGHAT and CDR2 FQNNGV. The CDR3 length is 13 residues. The V gene end was trimmed by 6 bases and the J gene end by 8 bases; junction bases not matched to a gene: 5. DNA for the CDR3: TGTGCCAGCAGGGGGACAGGGACCTATGAGCAGTTCTTC. Residues: CASRGTGTYEQFF.

The chain recombines TRBV4-3 with TRBJ1-3; the D is unclear. Germline assignment: CDR1 LGHNA and CDR2 YSLEER. Trimming stripped 0 bases from V and 4 bases from J, with 10 bases between. This CDR3 has 15 residues. The DNA of the CDR3 is TGCGCCAGCAGCCAAGATAGCGGGGTAGGAAACACCATATATTTT. Amino acids: CASSQDSGVGNTIYF.

V and J are TRBV27 and TRBJ2-6, with TRBD2 matching 14 bases. CDR3 length equals 16 residues. Germline V CDR1 and CDR2: MNHEY, SMNVEV (reference sequence). V was clipped by 7 bases and J by 4 bases; unmatched bases: 3. The CDR3 DNA sequence: TGTGCCAGCAAAGGACTAGCGGGGGGAGGGGCCAACGTCCTGACTTTC. Translation gives CASKGLAGGGANVLTF.

This chain links TRBV10-3 with TRBJ1-1; D remains ambiguous. There are 11 residues in the CDR3. CDR1 and CDR2 from the germline V gene are ENHRY and SYGVKD. Trimming removed 8 bases at V and 4 bases at J, with 8 bases between. CDR3 amino acids: CAIGRGTEAFF. In nucleotides, the CDR3 is TGTGCCATCGGACGGGGCACTGAAGCTTTCTTT.